Below, 27 T cell receptor beta chains from the same sample are listed, as sequenced in a study of T cells in Graves' hyperthyroidism and ophthalmopathy. RNA transcripts provided the source from which TCR beta CDR3 regions were amplified. HTBI primers drove first-round RT-PCR of the TCR CDR3. TCRdb redid the calling of the multiplex PCR reads with MiXCR, one entry per CDR3 protein. This table has roughly 500,000 distinct CDR3 sequences, around 45% appearing once. Sequencing was performed on peripheral blood or thyroid tissue (not recorded which). Receptors originate from an adult woman with Graves' disease, either hyperthyroidism or ophthalmopathy (not recorded which).

About this clonotype: The junction differs from germline at one of its ends, possibly a read error. The gene calls are TRBV7-8 and TRBJ2-5; weak D call: TRBD2 (6 bases). The CDR3 runs to 16 residues. Germline lookup yields CDR1 SGHVS and CDR2 FQNEAQ. Written as DNA, the CDR3 is TGTGCCAGCAGCCCTCCGCGGGGTCTCAACGTAGAGACTCAGTACTTC. Translation gives CASSPPRGLNVETQYF.

This clonotype came up a few times. The CDR3 loop reads CASSFHNNQPQHF. Written as DNA, the CDR3 is TGTGCCAGCAGCTTTCATAACAATCAGCCCCAGCATTTT. The chain employs TRBV7-2 and TRBJ1-5; D ambiguous. V was trimmed by 3 bases and J by 3 bases, leaving 6 bases between them. Germline V gene sequence: CDR1 SGHTA, CDR2 FQGNSA. This CDR3 is built from 13 residues.

This clonotype was detected only a few times. The rearrangement uses TRBV3-1 and TRBJ2-2; 11 positions agree with TRBD2. Trimming removed 3 bases from V and 4 bases from J; junction bases left unmatched: 4. The CDR3 has 16 residues. CDR1 is LGHDT and CDR2 is YNNKEL in the germline V gene (reference sequence). Here the CDR3 DNA reads TGTGCCAGCAGCCACCGACTAGCGGGACGCACCGGGGAGCTGTTTTTT. It specifies CASSHRLAGRTGELFF.

This clonotype was counted at least ten times. The chain joins TRBV5-1 to TRBJ2-7; 9 bases agree with TRBD1. From germline, CDR1 is SGHRS and CDR2 YFSETQ. V was pared by 4 bases and J by 5 bases, with 7 bases of the junction left unmatched. This CDR3 contains 14 residues. CDR3 bases: TGCGCCAGCAGCCAACAGGGGGCTGTCGACGAGCAGTACTTC. Translated: CASSQQGAVDEQYF.

This rearrangement joins TRBV7-8 to TRBJ1-3, with 8 bases fitting TRBD1. The CDR3 consists of 15 residues. Germline assignment: CDR1 SGHVS and CDR2 FQNEAQ. V was clipped by 1 base and J by 2 bases; unmatched bases: 1. CDR3 in DNA: TGTGCCAGCAGCTTAGTACAGGGGGCTGGAAACACCATATATTTT. Translating gives CASSLVQGAGNTIYF.

This clonotype was counted a single time. The V call is TRBV7-8, the J call TRBJ2-7; D is ambiguous. Between the trimmed V and J ends, which lost 3 bases and 2 bases, there was a span of 17 bases. The CDR3 covers 16 residues. Germline CDR1 reads SGHVS; CDR2 reads FQNEAQ. The CDR3 coding sequence is TGTGCCAGCAGCTTGTACGGTGGGTTGAGGCCCTACGAGCAGTACTTC. Amino acids: CASSLYGGLRPYEQYF. Looking up the rest from reference TRBV7-8 and TRBJ2-7 gives the full variable domain: GAGVSQSPRYKVAKRGQDVALRCDPISGHVSLFWYQQALGQGPEFLTYFQNEAQLDKSGLPSDRFFAERPEGSVSTLKIQRTQQEDSAVYLCASSLYGGLRPYEQYFGPGTRLTVT.

The chain joins TRBV29-1 to TRBJ1-2; TRBD1 matches at 7 bases. Trimming at V came to 7 bases and at J to 6 bases, leaving 5 bases not matched to a gene. Germline V gene sequence: CDR1 SQVTM, CDR2 ANQGSEA. The CDR3 has 11 amino acids. The CDR3 region has the DNA TGCAGCGGGGACAGTAGGAATGGCTACACCTTC. This gives the protein CSGDSRNGYTF.

The chain recombines TRBV14 with TRBJ2-2; tentatively, D is TRBD1 or TRBD2 (5 bases each). Germline V gene data show CDR1 as SGHDN and CDR2 as FVKESK. Trimming pared 11 bases from V and 5 bases from J, leaving 21 bases between. This CDR3 has 15 residues. The CDR3 protein is CAFSSGTRDTGELFF. The CDR3 coding sequence is TGTGCCTTCAGCTCCGGGACGAGAGATACCGGGGAGCTGTTTTTT.

This rearrangement joins TRBV25-1 to TRBJ1-4, with D possibly matching TRBD1 (5 bases). The CDR3 has 12 amino acids. Germline CDR1 reads MGHDK; CDR2 reads SYGVNS. CDR3 loop: CARGVSNEKLFF. In nucleotides, the CDR3 is TGTGCTAGGGGAGTTAGTAATGAAAAACTGTTTTTT.

This clonotype occurred a few times. The rearrangement uses TRBV6-5 and TRBJ2-7, with 8 bases lining up with TRBD1. The V gene's germline CDR1 is MNHEY and CDR2 SVGAGI. The J segment lost 4 bases and the V segment lost 1 base, leaving 12 bases of the junction unmatched. This CDR3 region has 17 residues. The DNA of the CDR3 is TGTGCCAGCAGTTACTATTTTCGACAGGGGATAGTGTACGAGCAGTACTTC. It yields the protein CASSYYFRQGIVYEQYF.

The chain recombines TRBV11-1 with TRBJ1-1; 8 nucleotides agree with TRBD1. Germline loops: CDR1 SGHAT, CDR2 FQDESV (reference sequence). Trimming cost V 5 bases and J 11 bases; bases outside gene matches: 7. CDR3 length equals 12 residues. CDR3 nucleotide sequence: TGTGCCAGCAGCACCGGGACAGGCTCCGCTTTCTTT. It translates to CASSTGTGSAFF.

The table lists this clonotype with a few counts. This chain joins TRBV7-9 and TRBJ1-2; no clear D gene. CDR3 length equals 14 residues. The V gene lost 0 bases and the J gene lost 12 bases, with 17 bases spanning the gap. Per germline, CDR1 SEHNR and CDR2 FQNEAQ (reference sequence). The CDR3 loop is CASSLARSTSGNTF. The CDR3 coding sequence is TGTGCCAGCAGCTTAGCCAGGTCGACCTCTGGAAACACCTTC.

The chain links TRBV7-8 to TRBJ2-5, with 8 bases fitting TRBD2. Per germline, CDR1 SGHVS and CDR2 FQNEAQ. The CDR3 runs to 17 residues. The V and J ends lost 5 bases and 6 bases, in that order; junction bases with no gene match: 17. The CDR3 DNA sequence: TGTGCCAGCAGCCCAAGACGCGGGCCAGCGGGAGTCAAGACCCAGTACTTC. It yields the protein CASSPRRGPAGVKTQYF.

The chain employs TRBV10-3 and TRBJ1-6; TRBD1 matches at 7 bases. The CDR3 is 14 residues long. The trim removed 3 bases at V and 8 bases at J, leaving 4 bases unmatched. Germline V gene data show CDR1 as ENHRY and CDR2 as SYGVKD. CDR3 sequence: CAISDRQGHSPLHF. The DNA of the CDR3 is TGTGCCATCAGTGACCGACAGGGTCATTCACCCCTCCACTTT.

Here the CDR3 reads CSAPQPGAQGYTF. The CDR3 nucleotides read TGCAGTGCCCCCCAACCGGGGGCGCAGGGCTACACCTTC. The genes are TRBV20-1 and TRBJ1-2, with D perhaps matching TRBD1 (6 bases). Trimming removed 6 bases from V and 8 bases from J, with 19 bases in between. The CDR3 is 13 residues long. Germline loops: CDR1 DFQATT, CDR2 SNEGSKA (reference sequence).

This clonotype was found many times. The CDR3 DNA sequence: TGCGCCAGCAGCTCCCTTGGGACAGGAGGACAAAAACTGTTTTTT. Encoded protein: CASSSLGTGGQKLFF. The chain employs TRBV5-1 and TRBJ1-4; 8 bases align to TRBD1. J gave up 9 bases and V 3 bases, and 10 bases lay outside the gene matches. The CDR3 length is 15 residues. CDR1 and CDR2 (germline): SGHRS, YFSETQ.

The genes are TRBV10-3 and TRBJ1-2; 7 bases map to TRBD1. Germline-derived CDR1 and CDR2 are ENHRY and SYGVKD. The junction had 6 bases not matched to a gene; V was cut back by 4 bases and J by 4 bases. The CDR3 runs 14 residues. The CDR3 loop reads CAISGWQGGYGYTF. The CDR3 region has the DNA TGTGCCATCAGTGGGTGGCAGGGGGGCTATGGCTACACCTTC.

Of note for this clonotype: It may be a read error: a sequence one base away is much more abundant. V gene TRBV7-3 combines with J gene TRBJ2-2, with D unresolved. CDR3 length equals 11 residues. CDR1 is SGHTA and CDR2 is FQGTGA in the germline V gene. The CDR3 reads CASTLHGELFF. In DNA, the CDR3 is TGTGCCAGCACCTTACACGGGGAGCTGTTTTTT.

The chain carries TRBV7-9 and TRBJ2-7, with 7 bases that match TRBD1. The CDR3 has 15 amino acids. Germline lookup yields CDR1 SEHNR and CDR2 FQNEAQ (reference sequence). The V segment lost 6 bases and the J segment 0 bases; nucleotides outside the gene matches: 8. The CDR3 sequence is CASSPDRAVSYEQYF. Written as DNA, the CDR3 is TGTGCCAGCAGTCCTGACAGGGCGGTCTCCTACGAGCAGTACTTC.

Many counts were recorded for this clonotype. The V gene is TRBV29-1, the J gene TRBJ2-2; 10 nucleotides agree with TRBD2. Germline V gene data show CDR1 as SQVTM and CDR2 as ANQGSEA. The CDR3 totals 16 residues. Unmatched junction bases numbered 9, after V lost 4 bases and J lost 4 bases. This chain's CDR3 is CSVVSSGRAGTGELFF. The CDR3 bases are TGCAGCGTTGTAAGCAGCGGGAGGGCGGGCACCGGGGAGCTGTTTTTT.

V and J are TRBV9 and TRBJ1-6, with a weak D call TRBD1 (6 bases). Between the trimmed V and J ends, which lost 5 bases and 12 bases, there was a span of 15 bases. This CDR3 comprises 13 residues. Germline loops: CDR1 SGDLS, CDR2 YYNGEE. CDR3 residues: CASRGHRGGPLHF. The CDR3 DNA reads as TGTGCCAGCAGGGGACACCGAGGCGGACCCCTCCACTTT.

This chain uses TRBV10-3 with TRBJ1-2; D possibly corresponds to TRBD1 (6 bases). Germline lookup yields CDR1 ENHRY and CDR2 SYGVKD. With 10 bases removed from V and 3 bases from J, the gap between germline ends came to 18 bases. The CDR3 covers 14 residues. CDR3 amino acids: CATSSRRGHYGYTF. The CDR3 DNA follows: TGTGCCACTTCCAGCAGACGGGGGCACTATGGCTACACCTTC.

This clonotype was detected only once. It is likely a read error, because the conserved phenylalanine at the end of the CDR3 is missing. The DNA is omitted, as the CDR3 cannot be located on it reliably, and the CDR3 follows TCRdb's listing. The gene calls are TRBV19 and TRBJ2-6; TRBD1 is the table's D call and was not checked against the DNA. The CDR3 is 13 amino acids long, termini counted. Germline assignment: CDR1 LNHDA and CDR2 SQIVND (reference sequence). CDR3 sequence: CASRTTDRGFANT.

The V call is TRBV2, the J call TRBJ1-2; no clear D gene. The CDR3 has 16 residues. V lost 5 bases and J lost 0, with 16 bases in between. Germline CDR1 reads SNHLY; CDR2 reads FYNNEI. The CDR3 sequence is CASSRTDYEANYGYTF. The CDR3 bases are TGTGCCAGCAGTCGGACGGACTATGAAGCTAACTATGGCTACACCTTC.

This rearrangement joins TRBV7-2 to TRBJ2-5, with a weak D call TRBD1 (5 bases). V was clipped by 6 bases and J by 3 bases, with 8 bases between them. CDR3 length equals 12 residues. Germline V gene data show CDR1 as SGHTA and CDR2 as FQGNSA. CDR3: CASRAGKETQYF. DNA of the CDR3: TGTGCCAGCAGAGCAGGGAAAGAGACCCAGTACTTC. Full variable domain (remainder filled in from reference TRBV7-2 and TRBJ2-5): GAGVSQSPSNKVTEKGKDVELRCDPISGHTALYWYRQSLGQGLEFLIYFQGNSAPDKSGLPSDRFSAERTGGSVSTLTIQRTQQEDSAVYLCASRAGKETQYFGPGTRLLVL.

At least ten counts were recorded for this clonotype. This chain links TRBV19 with TRBJ1-1; the D gene is possibly TRBD1 (6 bases). The CDR3 is 16 amino acids. CDR1 LNHDA and CDR2 SQIVND come from the germline V gene (reference sequence). V was pared by 4 bases and J by 6 bases, with 21 bases between. CDR3 sequence: CASSNRVAPGRAEAFF. DNA for the CDR3: TGTGCCAGTAGTAACAGGGTGGCCCCCGGTCGGGCTGAAGCTTTCTTT.

This clonotype was recorded many times. This CDR3 reads CASSSDLAGELFF. CDR3 coding DNA: TGTGCCAGCAGCTCGGACCTTGCAGGGGAGCTGTTTTTT. V and J are TRBV13 and TRBJ2-2; D gene unclear. Looked up from germline, CDR1 is PRHDT and CDR2 is FYEKMQ (reference sequence). The CDR3 spans 13 residues. Trimming shortened V by 4 bases and J by 8 bases, and 11 bases separated the two germline ends.